The 14 T cell receptor beta chains listed next were all sequenced from one sample in a study of shared clonotypes between healthy human individuals. Measured with immunoSEQ multiplex PCR; TCRdb has only the in-frame clones, and not every one. The repertoire holds 1.5 million to 1.9 million clones, 95% to 99% seen once, with 0.4% to 0.55% in the top ten. The sample consisted of naive CD4+ T cells sorted from blood. Subset denoted: CD45RA+ positively selected. The receptors were gathered from a man younger than 40 in good health.

This chain connects TRBV7-9 to TRBJ1-1, with a weak D call TRBD1 (5 bases). This CDR3 contains 15 residues. Germline V gene data show CDR1 as SEHNR and CDR2 as FQNEAQ (reference sequence). V was pared by 3 bases and J by 5 bases, with 16 bases between. The CDR3 sequence: CASSLDLVGGTEAFF. The CDR3, as DNA: TGTGCCAGCAGCTTGGACCTGGTTGGGGGTACTGAAGCTTTCTTT.

This rearrangement joins TRBV4-1 to TRBJ2-5; TRBD2 agrees at 12 bases. With 5 bases clipped from V and 1 base from J, the junction kept 8 bases outside the gene matches. This CDR3 comprises 17 residues. Germline V gene data show CDR1 as MGHRA and CDR2 as YSYEKL. The CDR3 reads CASSRETSGRSQETQYF. As DNA, the CDR3 is TGCGCCAGCAGCAGGGAAACTAGCGGGAGGAGCCAAGAGACCCAGTACTTC.

The CDR3 bases are TGTGCCAGCAGCCCCGGGACCCAATACGAGCAGTACTTC. Its translation: CASSPGTQYEQYF. This chain joins TRBV7-9 and TRBJ2-7; possibly TRBD1 or TRBD2 for D (5 bases each). V was pared by 5 bases and J by 4 bases, with 12 bases between. Looked up from germline, CDR1 is SEHNR and CDR2 is FQNEAQ (reference sequence). The CDR3 sequence is 13 residues long.

This clone was recorded once. This sample includes further DNA sequences coding for the same CDR3. CDR3 DNA: TGCGCCAGCAGCTTGCGCTCAAGCTCCTACGAGCAGTACTTC. This translates into CASSLRSSSYEQYF. The V gene is TRBV5-1, the J gene TRBJ2-7; D is undetermined. CDR1 and CDR2 from the germline V gene are SGHRS and YFSETQ. Trimming stripped 1 base from V and 0 bases from J, with 8 bases between. CDR3 length equals 14 residues.

The chain links TRBV15 to TRBJ2-7; TRBD1 might be the D (6 bases). Germline CDR1 LNHNV, CDR2 YYDKDF (reference sequence). Trimming cost V 2 bases and J 0 bases, with 14 bases left between them. The CDR3 has 16 residues. Here the CDR3 reads CATSRQGGQTSYEQYF. In nucleotides, the CDR3 is TGTGCCACCAGCAGACAGGGCGGACAGACCTCCTACGAGCAGTACTTC.

The V gene is TRBV10-3, the J gene TRBJ2-7; 10 bases fit TRBD1. Germline CDR1 is ENHRY and CDR2 is SYGVKD. The CDR3 has 14 amino acids. With V trimmed by 6 bases and J by 3 bases, 5 bases remained unmatched. In DNA form, the CDR3 reads TGTGCCATCAGGACCGGGACAGGGGACTACGAGCAGTACTTC. This codes for CAIRTGTGDYEQYF.

The chain employs TRBV11-3 and TRBJ2-3, with a weak D call TRBD2 (6 bases). V was clipped by 4 bases and J by 6 bases, with 17 bases between them. This CDR3 has 15 residues. The germline V gene has CDR1 SGHNT and CDR2 YENEEA. The CDR3 region is CASSSAGTETDTQYF. The CDR3 DNA follows: TGTGCCAGCAGCTCAGCGGGCACCGAGACGGATACGCAGTATTTT.

The V call is TRBV4-2, the J call TRBJ2-2; unclear D gene. CDR1 is LGHNA and CDR2 is YNFKEQ in the germline V gene. CDR3 length: 13 residues. V lost 4 bases and J lost 3, with 6 bases in between. The DNA for the CDR3 is TGTGCCAGCAGCCGTCGGGACACCGGGGAGCTGTTTTTT. Translating gives CASSRRDTGELFF.

Concerning this clone: At the DNA level, this CDR3 is encoded by other sequences in the same sample as well. This rearrangement joins TRBV5-1 to TRBJ2-1; no reliable D call. Trimming removed 0 bases from V and 4 bases from J, with 5 bases in between. The germline CDR1 and CDR2 sequences are SGHRS and YFSETQ. The CDR3 is 13 amino acids. The CDR3 loop reads CASSLEVYNEQFF. The CDR3 DNA reads as TGCGCCAGCAGCTTGGAAGTTTACAATGAGCAGTTCTTC.

The sample holds one count of this clone. The V gene is TRBV28, the J gene TRBJ1-2, with no clear D. Germline V gene data show CDR1 as MDHEN and CDR2 as SYDVKM. The CDR3 loop spans 13 amino acids. The V gene lost 1 base and the J gene lost 8 bases, with 11 bases spanning the gap. The CDR3 loop reads CASSLLGRVGYTF. CDR3 sequence (DNA): TGTGCCAGCAGTTTATTGGGGAGGGTGGGCTACACCTTC.

With respect to this clone: The same CDR3 is also encoded by other DNA sequences in this sample. The V and J genes are TRBV9 and TRBJ2-1; 8 bases line up with TRBD2. Germline trimming cut 2 bases from V and 4 bases from J; bases unmatched to any gene: 2. The CDR3 totals 14 residues. Germline V gene sequence: CDR1 SGDLS, CDR2 YYNGEE. The CDR3 loop reads CASSVGGRYNEQFF. For the CDR3, the DNA is TGTGCCAGCAGCGTTGGCGGGAGGTACAATGAGCAGTTCTTC.

The chain joins TRBV29-1 to TRBJ1-1, with a possible D match to TRBD1 (6 bases). Germline V CDR1 and CDR2: SQVTM, ANQGSEA. The CDR3 contains 15 residues. V lost 2 bases, J lost 8 bases, and 21 bases lay in between. The CDR3 nucleotides read TGCAGCGTTGAATCACGCTCCAGGGGAAGAAGGGAAGCTTTCTTT. Its translation: CSVESRSRGRREAFF.

The chain joins TRBV2 to TRBJ2-7; D call uncertain. The CDR3 spans 16 residues. Germline CDR1 is SNHLY and CDR2 is FYNNEI. The V end was cut by 6 bases, the J end by 0 bases, with 18 bases between. The DNA of the CDR3 is TGTGCCAGCAGATATGAGGATTTGAGTAGCTCCTACGAGCAGTACTTC. It codes for CASRYEDLSSSYEQYF.

The rearrangement links TRBV5-5 to TRBJ1-2, with D hard to call. CDR1 and CDR2 (germline): SGHKS, YYEKEE (reference sequence). CDR3 length: 14 amino acids. Trimming shortened V by 1 base and J by 1 base, and 8 bases separated the two germline ends. Written as DNA, the CDR3 is TGTGCCAGCAGCTTGATCCCAGTTAACTATGGCTACACCTTC. Its protein is CASSLIPVNYGYTF.